Below, 10 T cell receptor beta chains from the same sample are listed, as sequenced in a study of breast tumors, draining lymph nodes, adjacent tissues. Breast cancer patients provided tissue from their axillary draining lymph nodes. MiXCR, run by TCRdb on the multiplex PCR reads, gives a single entry per CDR3 protein. The data show fewer than 300,000 distinct CDR3 sequences, 32% seen once. Source material: axillary lymph node tissue. The receptor set was obtained from a female donor with breast cancer. Some clones in this sample may be carry-over from other donors' samples.

This clonotype was seen a handful of times. The V gene is TRBV28, the J gene TRBJ1-4; the match to TRBD1 covers 7 bases. V shed 7 bases, J shed 6 bases, and the junction held 8 bases outside the gene matches. Germline-derived CDR1 and CDR2 are MDHEN and SYDVKM. This CDR3 has 14 residues. The CDR3 reads CASKGAGTDEKLFF. The DNA for the CDR3 is TGTGCCAGCAAAGGGGCCGGGACAGATGAAAAACTGTTTTTT. The full variable domain, in which reference TRBV28 and TRBJ1-4 provide the parts outside the CDR3, is DVKVTQSSRYLVKRTGEKVFLECVQDMDHENMFWYRQDPGLGLRLIYFSYDVKMKEKGDIPEGYSVSREKKERFSLILESASTNQTSMYLCASKGAGTDEKLFFGSGTQLSVL.

At least ten counts were recorded for this clonotype. The chain carries TRBV5-1 and TRBJ2-7; TRBD1 aligns across 8 bases. The CDR3 length is 16 residues. The germline V gene encodes CDR1 SGHRS and CDR2 YFSETQ. After removal of 0 bases from V and 4 bases from J, the junction contained 9 bases not matched to a gene. For the CDR3, the DNA is TGCGCCAGCAGCTTGGACGCGGGACAGGTAGATTACGAGCAGTACTTC. Translated: CASSLDAGQVDYEQYF.

This clonotype was counted ten times or more. This sequence joins TRBV19 and TRBJ2-7, with no clear D. CDR1 is LNHDA and CDR2 is SQIVND in the germline V gene (reference sequence). Trimming took 7 bases from V and 6 from J, leaving 13 bases between them. The CDR3 is made up of 12 amino acids. CDR3 DNA: TGTGCCAGTACCAGTAGAAGAGGCGAGCAGTACTTC. It translates to CASTSRRGEQYF.

As concerns this clonotype: The junction does not match germline at one end; this may be a read error. The chain couples TRBV9 to TRBJ2-6, with D unresolved. The CDR3 totals 11 residues. Germline values: CDR1 SGDLS, CDR2 YYNGEE. CDR3 amino acids: CASSGVNVLTF. CDR3 bases: TGTGCCAGCAGCGGGGTCAACGTCCTGACTTTC.

CDR3 in DNA: TGCAGCAGCTTTCAGGGCCTCGATGGAAACACCATATATTTT. Translating gives CSSFQGLDGNTIYF. J is TRBJ1-3 and V is TRBV29-1; D possibly corresponds to TRBD1 (5 bases). The V gene's germline CDR1 is SQVTM and CDR2 ANQGSEA. The germline V and J ends were trimmed by 8 bases and 3 bases, with 17 bases remaining between them. The CDR3 has 14 amino acids.

The sample holds many counts of this clonotype. V gene TRBV29-1 combines with J gene TRBJ2-7, with no clear D. V shed 4 bases and J shed 4 bases, with 8 bases lying between them. CDR1 and CDR2 (germline): SQVTM, ANQGSEA. This CDR3 has 11 residues. CDR3 sequence reads: CSVGGWYEQYF. The CDR3 nucleotides read TGCAGCGTTGGCGGCTGGTACGAGCAGTACTTC.

V usage is TRBV15 and J usage is TRBJ2-5, with 7 nucleotides matching TRBD1. J lost 7 bases, V lost 3 bases, and 11 bases had no gene match. CDR1 is LNHNV and CDR2 is YYDKDF in the germline V gene (reference sequence). The CDR3 consists of 15 residues. As DNA, the CDR3 is TGTGCCACCAGCAGTTTGGTAGGGGGCGAGGGGACCCAGTACTTC. Amino acids: CATSSLVGGEGTQYF.

This clonotype was detected only a few times. This may arise from a read error, as a much more abundant clone is one base away. The rearrangement uses TRBV12-3 or TRBV12-4 and TRBJ2-7, with 8 nucleotides matching TRBD2. This CDR3 is built from 14 residues. The trim removed 3 bases at V and 5 bases at J, leaving 6 bases unmatched. The CDR3 DNA reads TGTGCCAGCAGTTTCGTGGGTAGCGGGAACGAGCAGTACTTC. This sequence encodes CASSFVGSGNEQYF.

This clonotype was seen only a few times. This chain uses TRBV5-4 with TRBJ2-3, with TRBD2 identical over 7 bases. The CDR3 covers 15 residues. V was pared by 2 bases and J by 2 bases, with 5 bases of the junction left unmatched. CDR1 and CDR2 (germline): SGHNT, YYREEE (reference sequence). CDR3: CASSFTAGLTDTQYF. The CDR3 nucleotides are TGTGCCAGCAGCTTTACAGCGGGGCTCACAGATACGCAGTATTTT.

This clonotype was picked up many times. The chain is built from TRBV11-2 and TRBJ1-4, with 8 bases lining up with TRBD1. The germline CDR1 and CDR2 sequences are SGHAT and FQNNGV. Trimming took 4 bases from V and 11 from J; bases not matched to a gene: 15. The CDR3 extends over 16 amino acids. As DNA, the CDR3 is TGTGCCAGCAGCTCGGGACAGGAGCTGACTAGTAAGAAACTGTTTTTT. This gives the protein CASSSGQELTSKKLFF.